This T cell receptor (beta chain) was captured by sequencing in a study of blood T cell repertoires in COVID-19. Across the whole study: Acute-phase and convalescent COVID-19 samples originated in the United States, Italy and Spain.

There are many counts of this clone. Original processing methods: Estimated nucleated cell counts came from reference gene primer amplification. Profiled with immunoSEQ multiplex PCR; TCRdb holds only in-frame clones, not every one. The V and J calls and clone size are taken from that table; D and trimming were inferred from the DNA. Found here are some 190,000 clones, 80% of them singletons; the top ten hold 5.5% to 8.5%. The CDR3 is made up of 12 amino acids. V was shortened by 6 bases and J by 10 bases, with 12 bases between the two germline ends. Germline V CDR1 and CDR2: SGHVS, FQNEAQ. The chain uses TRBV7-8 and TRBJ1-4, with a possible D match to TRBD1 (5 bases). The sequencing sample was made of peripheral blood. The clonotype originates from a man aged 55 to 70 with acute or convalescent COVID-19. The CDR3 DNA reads TGTGCCAGCAGACCCCGGGGGGGAAAACTGTTTTTT. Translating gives CASRPRGGKLFF.